The source of this T cell receptor (beta chain) is a study of blood T cell repertoires in COVID-19. The assay was immunoSEQ multiplex PCR, and TCRdb's table has in-frame clones only and misses some. The table records roughly 280,000 clones, 87% of them present only once. The CDR3 sequence is 14 residues long. The ends were cut back, 6 bases at V and 2 bases at J, with 17 bases in the middle. Germline V gene lookup returns CDR1 SQVTM and CDR2 ANQGSEA. The TCR was taken from a woman aged 50 to 65 who had recovered from COVID-19. J is TRBJ2-7 and V is TRBV29-1, with TRBD2 as a possible D gene (5 bases). Sample: peripheral blood. The CDR3 is CSVALRTGAYEQYF. CDR3 in DNA: TGCAGCGTGGCCTTGAGGACTGGGGCCTACGAGCAGTACTTC.